Presented here are 14 T cell receptor beta chains from one specimen sequenced in a study of CD4+ T cells in melanoma. TCRdb's table, derived via immunoSEQ multiplex PCR, lists solely in-frame clones and lacks some. This sample has 11,000 to 15,000 clones; roughly three quarters occur once, and the top ten carry about a tenth. Sequenced input: cells from a culture (not recorded whether cultured in vitro). Every receptor here comes from a human donor with melanoma.

The chain joins TRBV7-8 to TRBJ1-2; 8 nucleotides match TRBD1. Germline values: CDR1 SGHVS, CDR2 FQNEAQ. The V segment lost 5 bases and the J segment 7 bases; nucleotides outside the gene matches: 9. The CDR3 length is 14 residues. This CDR3 reads CASSLGTGRGGYTF. The CDR3 region has the DNA TGTGCCAGCAGCCTCGGGACAGGAAGAGGTGGCTACACCTTC. The full variable domain, rest sourced from reference TRBV7-8 and TRBJ1-2, is GAGVSQSPRYKVAKRGQDVALRCDPISGHVSLFWYQQALGQGPEFLTYFQNEAQLDKSGLPSDRFFAERPEGSVSTLKIQRTQQEDSAVYLCASSLGTGRGGYTFGSGTRLTVV.

The rearrangement joins TRBV6-1 to TRBJ2-2; TRBD1 matches 7 bases. This CDR3 has 17 amino acids. Germline CDR1 MNHNS, CDR2 SASEGT. With 0 bases clipped from V and 6 bases from J, the junction kept 10 bases outside the gene matches. In DNA form, the CDR3 reads TGTGCCAGCAGTGAAGCGCTGACAGGGTTTTATCCCGGGGAGCTGTTTTTT. It codes for CASSEALTGFYPGELFF.

This sequence joins TRBV5-1 and TRBJ2-2; 10 bases align to TRBD2. V gave up 4 bases and J gave up 2 bases; unmatched junction bases: 11. CDR3 length equals 18 residues. Germline V CDR1 and CDR2: SGHRS, YFSETQ. The chain's CDR3 is CASSPGASGGDNTGELFF. The CDR3 DNA is TGCGCCAGCAGCCCCGGCGCTAGCGGGGGCGATAACACCGGGGAGCTGTTTTTT. Drawing the rest from reference TRBV5-1 and TRBJ2-2, the complete variable domain is KAGVTQTPRYLIKTRGQQVTLSCSPISGHRSVSWYQQTPGQGLQFLFEYFSETQRNKGNFPGRFSGRQFSNSRSEMNVSTLELGDSALYLCASSPGASGGDNTGELFFGEGSRLTVL.

The rearrangement joins TRBV6-5 to TRBJ1-2; 9 nucleotides line up with TRBD1. This CDR3 has 14 residues. The V gene's germline CDR1 is MNHEY and CDR2 SVGAGI. V lost 6 bases to trimming and J lost 4 bases; unmatched junction nucleotides: 6. Here the CDR3 reads CASSPLTGGYGYTF. CDR3 bases: TGTGCCAGCAGCCCCCTGACAGGGGGCTATGGCTACACCTTC.

Comments on this clone: The germline gene is not matched at one end of the junction; a read error may be the cause. Additional DNA sequences in this sample encode the identical CDR3. This chain joins TRBV2 and TRBJ1-2; 9 bases agree with TRBD1. The germline V gene has CDR1 SNHLY and CDR2 FYNNEI. The CDR3 consists of 16 residues. The CDR3 nucleotides read TGTGCCAGCAGAGAGGGACAGGGAGCTATTAACTATGGCTATACCTTC. Translation gives CASREGQGAINYGYTF.

This chain uses TRBV7-6 with TRBJ2-7; D is undetermined. Trimming shortened V by 0 bases and J by 2 bases, and 8 bases separated the two germline ends. CDR1 SGHVS and CDR2 FNYEAQ come from the germline V gene. The CDR3 consists of 14 residues. The CDR3 DNA sequence: TGTGCCAGCAGCTTAGCGGCCTGGACCTACGAGCAGTACTTC. Protein: CASSLAAWTYEQYF.

The chain uses TRBV30 and TRBJ1-5; 9 nucleotides line up with TRBD1. CDR3 length: 13 amino acids. Germline-derived CDR1 and CDR2 are GTSNPN and SVGIG (reference sequence). J gave up 7 bases and V 1 base, and 2 bases lay outside the gene matches. Here the CDR3 DNA reads TGTGCCTGGAGTGACAGGGGGCGCCAGCCCCAGCATTTT. Its protein product is CAWSDRGRQPQHF. Full variable domain (rest looked up from reference TRBV30 and TRBJ1-5): SQTIHQWPATLVQPVGSPLSLECTVEGTSNPNLYWYRQAAGRGLQLLFYSVGIGQISSEVPQNLSASRPQDRQFILSSKKLLLSDSGFYLCAWSDRGRQPQHFGDGTRLSIL.

This clone was observed a handful of times. This sequence joins TRBV6-5 and TRBJ1-4; TRBD1 might be the D (6 bases). Germline V gene sequence: CDR1 MNHEY, CDR2 SVGAGI. V was shortened by 6 bases and J by 5 bases, with 10 bases between the two germline ends. There are 13 residues in the CDR3. CDR3: CASRQGPNEKLFF. As DNA, the CDR3 is TGTGCCAGCAGACAGGGTCCCAATGAAAAACTGTTTTTT.

The chain links TRBV14 to TRBJ1-1; no definite D call. This CDR3 spans 14 amino acids. V was pared by 1 base and J by 3 bases, with 9 bases between. CDR1 is SGHDN, CDR2 FVKESK, per germline. The CDR3 is CASSQAGVHTEAFF. The CDR3 region has the DNA TGTGCCAGCAGCCAAGCAGGAGTCCACACTGAAGCTTTCTTT.

The chain employs TRBV29-1 and TRBJ1-5, with D tentatively TRBD1 (5 bases). The CDR3 extends over 12 amino acids. V was cut by 4 bases and J by 8 bases, with 12 bases left in between. CDR1 is SQVTM and CDR2 is ANQGSEA in the germline V gene. The DNA for the CDR3 is TGCAGCGTTGGGGAAGGGGCAGAGCCCCAGCATTTT. Translation gives CSVGEGAEPQHF.

The chain carries TRBV25-1 and TRBJ2-7; possibly TRBD1 or TRBD2 for D (6 bases each). With 5 bases removed from V and 5 bases from J, the gap between germline ends came to 19 bases. The CDR3 has 15 residues. CDR1 is MGHDK, CDR2 SYGVNS, per germline. The DNA for the CDR3 is TGTGCCAGCAGTCCCGACTGGGGGGCCGGCAACGAGCAGTACTTC. Protein: CASSPDWGAGNEQYF.

This clone was picked up a small number of times. The chain joins TRBV5-4 to TRBJ2-6; D gene uncertain. The CDR3 has 14 residues. V lost 1 base and J lost 1, with 3 bases in between. In germline, CDR1 is SGHNT, CDR2 YYREEE (reference sequence). CDR3 sequence: CASSLKSGANVLTF. The CDR3 DNA follows: TGTGCCAGCAGCTTGAAATCTGGGGCCAACGTCCTGACTTTC.

The genes are TRBV13 and TRBJ2-7, with 11 bases fitting TRBD1. Germline CDR1 reads PRHDT; CDR2 reads FYEKMQ (reference sequence). V shed 4 bases, J shed 4 bases, and the junction held 6 bases outside the gene matches. The CDR3 is 15 amino acids. CDR3 in DNA: TGTGCCAGCAGCTCCCGGGACAGGGGGGGTTACGAGCAGTACTTC. Its translation is CASSSRDRGGYEQYF.

The chain joins TRBV19 to TRBJ1-6; possible D gene TRBD1, 5 bases. Trimming removed 9 bases from V and 7 bases from J, with 19 bases in between. This CDR3 is built from 15 residues. Per the germline V gene, CDR1 is LNHDA and CDR2 is SQIVND (reference sequence). The CDR3, as DNA: TGTGCCAGCGCCCCCGCCCAGGGACGGAATTCACCCCTCCACTTT. Its translation is CASAPAQGRNSPLHF.